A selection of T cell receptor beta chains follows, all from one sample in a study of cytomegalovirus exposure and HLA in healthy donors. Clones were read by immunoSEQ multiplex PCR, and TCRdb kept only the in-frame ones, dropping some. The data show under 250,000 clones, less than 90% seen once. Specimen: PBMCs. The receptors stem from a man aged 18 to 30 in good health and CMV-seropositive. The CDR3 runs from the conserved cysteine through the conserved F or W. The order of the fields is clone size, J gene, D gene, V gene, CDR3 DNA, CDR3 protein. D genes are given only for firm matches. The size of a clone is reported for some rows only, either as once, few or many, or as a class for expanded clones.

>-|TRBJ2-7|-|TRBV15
TGTGCCACCAGCAGAGATAGAATGTTGGGCAGTATCTACGAGCAGTACTTC
CATSRDRMLGSIYEQYF
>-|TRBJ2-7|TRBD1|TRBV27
TGTGCCAGCAGTTTAGAGCCCACCGGGACAGGGGCCCGCTTC
CASSLEPTGTGARF
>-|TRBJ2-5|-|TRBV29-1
TGCAGCTCTTTACAGGGTCCTGAGACCCAGTACTTC
CSSLQGPETQYF
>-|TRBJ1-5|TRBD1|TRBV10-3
TGTGCCATCAGTGAGTCCCGTGTCGGACAGGGTTTCAGGGACAGCAATCAGCCCCAGCATTTT
CAISESRVGQGFRDSNQPQHF
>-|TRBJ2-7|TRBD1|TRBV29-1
TGCAGCGTTAGTTCCGGGACAGGGGGCCCCCACGAGCAGTACTTC
CSVSSGTGGPHEQYF
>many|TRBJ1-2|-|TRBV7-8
TGTGCCAGCAGCCCACAGGGCTTTGGGGGCTACACCTTC
CASSPQGFGGYTF
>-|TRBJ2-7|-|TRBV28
TGTGCCAGCAGTTATTCAGGCTACGAGCAGTACTTC
CASSYSGYEQYF
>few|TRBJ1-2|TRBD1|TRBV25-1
TGTGCCAGCAGCTCGTGGGACAGCCTCACCTCGGGCTACACCTTC
CASSSWDSLTSGYTF
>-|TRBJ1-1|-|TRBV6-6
TGTGCCAGCAGTTCAGGACCGGTGAACACTGAAGCTTTCTTT
CASSSGPVNTEAFF
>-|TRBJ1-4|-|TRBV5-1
TGCGCCAGCAGCGGCACGGCTGGGGTGTCGAATGAAAAACTGTTTTTT
CASSGTAGVSNEKLFF
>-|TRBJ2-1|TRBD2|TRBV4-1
TGCGCCAGCAGTCTCGGACTAGACTCCTACAATGAGCAGTTCTTC
CASSLGLDSYNEQFF
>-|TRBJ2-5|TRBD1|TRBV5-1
TGCGCCAGCAGCTTGGACAGGGGGAGAGAGACCCAGTACTTC
CASSLDRGRETQYF
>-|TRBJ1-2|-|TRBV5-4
TGTGCCAGTGGGGGGGAACCCAACTATGGCTACACCTTC
CASGGEPNYGYTF
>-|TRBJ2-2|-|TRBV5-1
TGCGCCAGCAGCTTGGCGCAGAACACCGGGGAGCTGTTTTTT
CASSLAQNTGELFF
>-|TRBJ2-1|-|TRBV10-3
TGTGCCATCAGTGATAAGAGGGACAATGAGCAGTTCTTC
CAISDKRDNEQFF
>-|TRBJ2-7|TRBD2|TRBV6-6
TGTGCCAGCAGCCCGCGGACTAGCGGGATCGGCGAGCAGTACTTC
CASSPRTSGIGEQYF
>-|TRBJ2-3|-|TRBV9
TGTGCCAGCAGCGTAGGTTCGGGAGTACAAACAGATACGCAGTATTTT
CASSVGSGVQTDTQYF
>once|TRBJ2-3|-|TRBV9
TGTGCCAGCAGCGTTAAGCCCTTCACAGATACGCAGTATTTT
CASSVKPFTDTQYF
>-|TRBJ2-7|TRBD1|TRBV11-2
TGTGCCAGCAGCTGGGACAGGAACCACGAGCAGTACTTC
CASSWDRNHEQYF
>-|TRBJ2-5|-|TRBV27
TGTGCCAGCAGTCTTAGGGGGTACCAAGAGACCCAGTACTTC
CASSLRGYQETQYF
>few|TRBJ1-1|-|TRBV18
TGTGCCGGGTCCACAGGGACGGTCACTGAAGCTTTCTTT
CAGSTGTVTEAFF
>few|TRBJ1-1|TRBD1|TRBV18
TGTGCCAGCTCGCCGGGACAGAACATGAACACTGAAGCTTTCTTT
CASSPGQNMNTEAFF
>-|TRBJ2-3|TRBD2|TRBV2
TGTGCCAGCAGTGAAAAACTAGCGGGAAACACAGATACGCAGTATTTT
CASSEKLAGNTDTQYF
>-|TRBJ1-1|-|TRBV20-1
TGCAGTGCTAGGTGGGACACTGAAGCTTTCTTT
CSARWDTEAFF
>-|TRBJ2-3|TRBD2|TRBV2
TGTGCCATACTAGCGGGTAGCACAGATACGCAGTATTTT
CAILAGSTDTQYF
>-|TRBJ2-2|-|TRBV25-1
TGTGCCAGCAGTCAGGCCCTGCCGAACACCGGGGAGCTGTTTTTT
CASSQALPNTGELFF
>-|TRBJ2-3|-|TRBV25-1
TGTGCCAGCGGATTATTACAGGGCCGCACAGATACGCAGTATTTT
CASGLLQGRTDTQYF
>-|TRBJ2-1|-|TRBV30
TGTGCCTGGAGCTCCTCGCGTGAGCAGTTCTTC
CAWSSSREQFF
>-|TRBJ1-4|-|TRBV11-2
TGTGCCAGCAGCTTAGGGCAGTTTGGAAAACTGTTTTTT
CASSLGQFGKLFF
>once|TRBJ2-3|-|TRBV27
TGTGCCAGCAGCCTACTGACTCGACAGGCCAATACAGATACGCAGTATTTT
CASSLLTRQANTDTQYF
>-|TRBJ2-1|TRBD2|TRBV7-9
TGTGCCAGCAGCCCCGGGACTAGCGTCTGGGAGCAGTTCTTC
CASSPGTSVWEQFF
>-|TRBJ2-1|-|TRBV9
TGTGCCAGCAGCGTCGACGAGGGACTGCGGAATGAGCAGTTCTTC
CASSVDEGLRNEQFF
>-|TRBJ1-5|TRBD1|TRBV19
TGTGCCAGTAGTAGCGGAGACAGGGGCAATCAGCCCCAGCATTTT
CASSSGDRGNQPQHF
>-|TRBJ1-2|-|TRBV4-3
TGCGCCAGCAGCATCCGCCGGGATTTCGACTATGGCTACACCTTC
CASSIRRDFDYGYTF
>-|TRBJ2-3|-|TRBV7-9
TGTGCCAGCAGCTTAGGTACGGATGCGGATACGCAGTATTTT
CASSLGTDADTQYF
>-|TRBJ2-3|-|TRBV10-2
TGCGCCAGCAGTGTCGCAGCTACTGCAGATACGCAGTATTTT
CASSVAATADTQYF
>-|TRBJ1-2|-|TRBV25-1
TGTGCCAGCAGTGAATGGGATCGCTATGGCTACACCTTC
CASSEWDRYGYTF
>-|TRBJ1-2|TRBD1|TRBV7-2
TGTGCCAGCAGCTCCTACAGGGGCGGCTACACCTTC
CASSSYRGGYTF
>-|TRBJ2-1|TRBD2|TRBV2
TGTGCCAGCATCACCCCGGGACTAGCTATAGATGAGCAGTTCTTC
CASITPGLAIDEQFF
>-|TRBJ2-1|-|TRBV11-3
TGTGCCAGCAGCCCCCGGGGATACAATGAGCAGTTCTTC
CASSPRGYNEQFF
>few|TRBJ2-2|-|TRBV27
TGTGCCAGCAGTTTAACCGAAACCGGGGAGCTGTTTTTT
CASSLTETGELFF
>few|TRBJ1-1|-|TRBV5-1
TGCGCCAGCAGCTTTTCAGTTCCGTTCACTGAAGCTTTCTTT
CASSFSVPFTEAFF
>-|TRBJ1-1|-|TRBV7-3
TGTGCCAGCAGCTTGTTTACAGAGAACACTGAAGCTTTCTTT
CASSLFTENTEAFF
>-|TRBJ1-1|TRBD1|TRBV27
TGTGCCAGCAGTACGGGGACAGGATATACTGAAGCTTTCTTT
CASSTGTGYTEAFF
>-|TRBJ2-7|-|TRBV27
TGTGCCAGCAGTTTAGCATCTCCAGGCTACGAGCAGTACTTC
CASSLASPGYEQYF
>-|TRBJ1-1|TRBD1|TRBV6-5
TGTGCCAGCAGTTACAGGGGGCGAGGCACTGAAGCTTTCTTT
CASSYRGRGTEAFF
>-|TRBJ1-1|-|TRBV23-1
TGCGCCAGCCTCACCCGGGAACCGTTGAACACTGAAGCTTTCTTT
CASLTREPLNTEAFF
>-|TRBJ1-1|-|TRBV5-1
TGCGCCAGCAGCCTCCTACTCAGTGGGACTGAAGCTTTCTTT
CASSLLLSGTEAFF